This T cell receptor beta chain stems from a study of OX40 agonist ivuxolimab in advanced cancers. Whole-study context: Patient treatment consisted of intravenous ivuxolimab administration every 2 weeks at 0.01 to 10 mg/kg.

The CDR3 totals 14 residues. V was trimmed by 2 bases and J by 5 bases, leaving 10 bases between them. Germline CDR1 is MGHRA and CDR2 is YSYEKL. The data were produced by immunoSEQ multiplex PCR, yet TCRdb's version contains in-frame clones alone and is incomplete. This table holds some 16,000 clones, roughly 65% found once. This clone has only one observation. The chain carries TRBV4-1 and TRBJ2-1; unclear D gene. This receptor was identified in an adult with an advanced solid tumor such as melanoma, head and neck, liver or kidney cancer. The sequences come from CD4+ or CD8+ T cells sorted from blood, collected in a trial of the OX40 agonist ivuxolimab. The CDR3 DNA follows: TGCGCCAGCAGCCAATTGGCCCGCCACAATGAGCAGTTCTTC. Its translation: CASSQLARHNEQFF.